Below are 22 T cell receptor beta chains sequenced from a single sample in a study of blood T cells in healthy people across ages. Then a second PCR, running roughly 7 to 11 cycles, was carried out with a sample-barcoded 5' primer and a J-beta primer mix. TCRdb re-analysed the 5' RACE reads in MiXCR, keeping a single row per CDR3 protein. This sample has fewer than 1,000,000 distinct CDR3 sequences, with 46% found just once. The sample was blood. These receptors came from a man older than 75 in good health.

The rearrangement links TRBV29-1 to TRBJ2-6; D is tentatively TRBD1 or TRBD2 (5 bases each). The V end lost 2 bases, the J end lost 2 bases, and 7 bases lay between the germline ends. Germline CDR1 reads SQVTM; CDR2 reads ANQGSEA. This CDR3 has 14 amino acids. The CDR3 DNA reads TGCAGCGTTGAAAAGGGACCTGGGGCCAACGTCCTGACTTTC. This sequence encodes CSVEKGPGANVLTF.

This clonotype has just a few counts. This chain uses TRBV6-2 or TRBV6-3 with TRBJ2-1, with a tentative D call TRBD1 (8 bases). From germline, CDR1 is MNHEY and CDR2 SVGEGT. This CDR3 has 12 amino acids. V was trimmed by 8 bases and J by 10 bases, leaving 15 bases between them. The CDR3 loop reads CASGLGTGEQFF. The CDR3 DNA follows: TGTGCCAGCGGACTAGGGACAGGCGAGCAGTTCTTC.

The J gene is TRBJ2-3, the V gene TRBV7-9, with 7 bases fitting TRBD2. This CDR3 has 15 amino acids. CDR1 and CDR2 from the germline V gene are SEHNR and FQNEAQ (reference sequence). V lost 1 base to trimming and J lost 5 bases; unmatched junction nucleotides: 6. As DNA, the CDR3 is TGTGCCAGCAGCTTAGGTGGGAGGGCAAAAGATACGCAGTATTTT. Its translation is CASSLGGRAKDTQYF.

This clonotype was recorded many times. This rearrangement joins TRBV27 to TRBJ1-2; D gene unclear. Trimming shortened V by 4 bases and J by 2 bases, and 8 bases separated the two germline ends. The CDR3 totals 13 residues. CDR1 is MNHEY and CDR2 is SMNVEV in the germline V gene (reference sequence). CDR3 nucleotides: TGTGCCAGCAGTTCGTACATAAACTATGGCTACACCTTC. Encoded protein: CASSSYINYGYTF.

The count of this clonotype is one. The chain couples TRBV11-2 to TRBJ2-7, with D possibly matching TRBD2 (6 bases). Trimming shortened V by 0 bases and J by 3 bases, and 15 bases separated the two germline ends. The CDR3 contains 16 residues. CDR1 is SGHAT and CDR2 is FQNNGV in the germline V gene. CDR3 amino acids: CASSLDLRDGGYEQYF. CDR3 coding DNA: TGTGCCAGCAGCTTAGATTTAAGGGACGGGGGCTACGAGCAGTACTTC.

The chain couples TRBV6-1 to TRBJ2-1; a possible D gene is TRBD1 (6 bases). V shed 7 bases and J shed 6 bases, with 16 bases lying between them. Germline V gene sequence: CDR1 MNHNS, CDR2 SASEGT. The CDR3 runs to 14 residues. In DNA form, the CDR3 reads TGTGCCAGCACGCGGACAGATTACCCCAATGAGCAGTTCTTC. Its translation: CASTRTDYPNEQFF.

The CDR3 nucleotides read TGCAGTGCTAGGAATAGCAGGGTTCGCACTGAAGCTTTCTTT. Translated: CSARNSRVRTEAFF. The V call is TRBV20-1, the J call TRBJ1-1, with D possibly being TRBD1 (5 bases). Germline V gene sequence: CDR1 DFQATT, CDR2 SNEGSKA (reference sequence). CDR3 size: 14 residues. The V and J ends lost 3 bases and 4 bases respectively, with 15 bases between them.

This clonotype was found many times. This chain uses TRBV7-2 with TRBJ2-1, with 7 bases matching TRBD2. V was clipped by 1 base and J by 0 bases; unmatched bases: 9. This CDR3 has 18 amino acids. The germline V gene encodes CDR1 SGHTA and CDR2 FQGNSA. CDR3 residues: CASSLGFSGFSSYNEQFF. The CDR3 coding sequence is TGTGCCAGCAGCTTAGGGTTTAGCGGGTTTAGCTCCTACAATGAGCAGTTCTTC.

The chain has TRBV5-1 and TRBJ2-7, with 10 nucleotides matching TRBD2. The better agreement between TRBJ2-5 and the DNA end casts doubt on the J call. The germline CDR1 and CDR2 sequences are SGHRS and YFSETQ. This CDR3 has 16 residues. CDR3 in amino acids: CASSLASASGGQTQYF. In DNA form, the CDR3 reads TGCGCCAGCAGCTTGGCCTCTGCTAGCGGGGGACAGACCCAGTACTTC.

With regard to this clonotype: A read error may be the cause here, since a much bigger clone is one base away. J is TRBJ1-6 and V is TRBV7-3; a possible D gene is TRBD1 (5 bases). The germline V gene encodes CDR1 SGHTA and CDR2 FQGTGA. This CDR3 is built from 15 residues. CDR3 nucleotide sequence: TGTGCCAGCAGCTGGGGACCGGCGAATAATGCACCCCTCCACTTT. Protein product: CASSWGPANNAPLHF.

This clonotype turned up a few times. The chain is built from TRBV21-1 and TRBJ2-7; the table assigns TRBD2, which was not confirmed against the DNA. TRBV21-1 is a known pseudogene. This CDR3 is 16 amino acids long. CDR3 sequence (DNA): TGTGCCAGCAGCAAAGGGGGACTAGCGGGGGTCTACGAGCAGTACTTC. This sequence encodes CASSKGGLAGVYEQYF.

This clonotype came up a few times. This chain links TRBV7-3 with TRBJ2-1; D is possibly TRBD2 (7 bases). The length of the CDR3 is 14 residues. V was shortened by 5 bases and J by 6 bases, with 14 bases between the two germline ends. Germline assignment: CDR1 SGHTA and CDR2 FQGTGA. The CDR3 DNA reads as TGTGCCAGCAGCCCCGGACTAGGGGGCAATGAGCAGTTCTTC. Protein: CASSPGLGGNEQFF.

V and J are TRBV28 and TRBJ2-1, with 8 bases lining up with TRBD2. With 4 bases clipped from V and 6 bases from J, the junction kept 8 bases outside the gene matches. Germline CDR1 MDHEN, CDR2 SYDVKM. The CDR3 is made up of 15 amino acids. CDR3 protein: CASSSSQRGINEQFF. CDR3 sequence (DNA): TGTGCCAGCAGTTCCTCCCAGCGGGGGATCAATGAGCAGTTCTTC.

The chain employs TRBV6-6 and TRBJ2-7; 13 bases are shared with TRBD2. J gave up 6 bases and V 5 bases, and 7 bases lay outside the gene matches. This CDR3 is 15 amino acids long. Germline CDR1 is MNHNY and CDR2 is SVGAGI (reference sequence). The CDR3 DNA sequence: TGTGCCAGCAGTCCACTAGCGGGAGGGCCTCTCGAGCAGTACTTC. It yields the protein CASSPLAGGPLEQYF.

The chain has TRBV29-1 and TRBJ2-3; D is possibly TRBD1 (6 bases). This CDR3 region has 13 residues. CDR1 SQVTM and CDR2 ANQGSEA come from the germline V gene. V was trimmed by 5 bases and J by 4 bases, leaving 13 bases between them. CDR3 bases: TGCAGCGTTAAAGGCAAGGGGGCAGATACGCAGTATTTT. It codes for CSVKGKGADTQYF.

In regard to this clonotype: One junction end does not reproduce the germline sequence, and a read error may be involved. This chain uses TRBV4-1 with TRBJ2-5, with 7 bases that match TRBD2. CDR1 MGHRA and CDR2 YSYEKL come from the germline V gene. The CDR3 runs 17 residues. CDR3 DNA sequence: TGCGCCAGCAGCAAAAGGGTTGGTAGCGGGCTCGAAGAGACCCAGAACTTC. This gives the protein CASSKRVGSGLEETQNF.

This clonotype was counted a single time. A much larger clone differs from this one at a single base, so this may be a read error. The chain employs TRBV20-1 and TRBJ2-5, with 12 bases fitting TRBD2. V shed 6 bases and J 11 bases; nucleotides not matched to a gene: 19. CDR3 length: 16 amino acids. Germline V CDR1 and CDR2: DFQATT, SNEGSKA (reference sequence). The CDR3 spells CSASLAGGDLYNEQYF. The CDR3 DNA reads TGCAGTGCGTCCCTAGCGGGAGGGGACCTCTACAATGAGCAGTACTTC.

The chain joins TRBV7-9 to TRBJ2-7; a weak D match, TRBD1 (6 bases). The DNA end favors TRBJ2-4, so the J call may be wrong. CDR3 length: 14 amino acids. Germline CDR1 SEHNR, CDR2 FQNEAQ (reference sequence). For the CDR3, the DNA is TGTGCCAGCAGCTGGGGAGCCCAGGGGAACATTCAGTACTTC. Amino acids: CASSWGAQGNIQYF.

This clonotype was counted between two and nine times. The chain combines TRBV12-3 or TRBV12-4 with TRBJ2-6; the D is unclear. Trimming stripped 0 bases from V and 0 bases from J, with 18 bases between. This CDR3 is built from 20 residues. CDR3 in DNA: TGTGCCAGCAGTTTAGCGCTTTTGGTAGATAGGGTCTCTGGGGCCAACGTCCTGACTTTC. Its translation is CASSLALLVDRVSGANVLTF.

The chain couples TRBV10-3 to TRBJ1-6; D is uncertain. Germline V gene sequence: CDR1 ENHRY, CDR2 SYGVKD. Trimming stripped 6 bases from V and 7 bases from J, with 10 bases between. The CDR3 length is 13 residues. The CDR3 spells CAIREEGNSPLHF. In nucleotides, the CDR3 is TGTGCCATCAGGGAAGAAGGGAATTCACCCCTCCACTTT.

Here the CDR3 reads CASSLPGQGPHEQYF. CDR3 nucleotides: TGCGCCAGCAGCCTACCGGGACAGGGGCCCCACGAGCAGTACTTC. This rearrangement joins TRBV4-1 to TRBJ2-7; 10 nucleotides line up with TRBD1. The CDR3 is made up of 15 amino acids. The V and J ends lost 4 bases and 5 bases, in that order; junction bases with no gene match: 8. CDR1 and CDR2 (germline): MGHRA, YSYEKL.

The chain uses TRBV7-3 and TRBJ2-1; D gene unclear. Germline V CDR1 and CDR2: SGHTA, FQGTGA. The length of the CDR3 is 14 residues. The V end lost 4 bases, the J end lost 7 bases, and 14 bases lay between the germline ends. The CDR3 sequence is CASSSLPGSNEQFF. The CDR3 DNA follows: TGTGCCAGCAGCTCCCTTCCAGGATCAAATGAGCAGTTCTTC. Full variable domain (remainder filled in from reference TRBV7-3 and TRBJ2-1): GAGVSQTPSNKVTEKGKYVELRCDPISGHTALYWYRQSLGQGPEFLIYFQGTGAADDSGLPNDRFFAVRPEGSVSTLKIQRTERGDSAVYLCASSSLPGSNEQFFGPGTRLTVL.